One sample yielded the 18 T cell receptor beta chains listed below, sequenced in a study of cytomegalovirus exposure and HLA in healthy donors (dated by TCRdb to the late 2010s). Library generation was performed with the immunoSEQ multiplex PCR assay. For the multiplex PCR, a mixture combining 60 forward primers for TCR Vbeta segments and 13 reverse primers for TCR Jbeta segments was used. TCRdb retrieved this table from immuneACCESS and kept in-frame rearrangements only. Not all clones are present; in checked studies, unresolved V genes account for under half, and no reason is known for the remainder. This sample holds roughly 160,000 clones; less than 85% were observed only once. Under 1.5% of the sample belongs to the ten largest clones. Sequencing input: PBMCs. The receptors originated from a man aged 55 to 70 in good health and CMV-seronegative.

CDR3 bases: TGTGCCAGCAGTTATGGACTAGCGGGAGGCGGTAATACGCAGTATTTT. Translation: CASSYGLAGGGNTQYF. The chain recombines TRBV6-5 with TRBJ2-3; 14 nucleotides match TRBD2. The CDR3 totals 16 residues. With 3 bases clipped from V and 7 bases from J, the junction kept 6 bases outside the gene matches. CDR1 and CDR2 from the germline V gene are MNHEY and SVGAGI.

This chain links TRBV25-1 with TRBJ2-7, with 10 bases aligning to TRBD1. Germline CDR1 and CDR2: MGHDK and SYGVNS. The CDR3 loop spans 14 amino acids. V shed 6 bases, J shed 3 bases, and the junction held 5 bases outside the gene matches. CDR3: CASSAGTGVYEQYF. In DNA form, the CDR3 reads TGTGCCAGCAGCGCCGGGACAGGGGTCTACGAGCAGTACTTC.

The V gene is TRBV6-1, the J gene TRBJ2-2, with 8 bases aligning to TRBD1. Germline V gene data show CDR1 as MNHNS and CDR2 as SASEGT. The J segment lost 7 bases and the V segment lost 5 bases, leaving 6 bases of the junction unmatched. There are 14 residues in the CDR3. CDR3 sequence reads: CASSLGQGVGELFF. The CDR3 DNA is TGTGCCAGCAGTCTCGGACAGGGCGTCGGGGAGCTGTTTTTT.

This chain uses TRBV7-8 with TRBJ1-6; D gene unclear. The CDR3 runs 17 residues. CDR1 SGHVS and CDR2 FQNEAQ come from the germline V gene. V was shortened by 0 bases and J by 8 bases, with 17 bases between the two germline ends. The CDR3 DNA reads as TGTGCCAGCAGCTTAGCGCTAGGCCCCCTCGGATATTCACCCCTCCACTTT. Translating gives CASSLALGPLGYSPLHF.

This clone was picked up a small number of times. The chain has TRBV5-6 and TRBJ1-2; no definite D call. The CDR3 sequence is 14 residues long. Trimming cost V 0 bases and J 8 bases, with 14 bases left between them. Germline V CDR1 and CDR2: SGHDT, YYEEEE. The CDR3 nucleotides are TGTGCCAGCAGCTTGGATTCTGAGGGTCGCGGCTACACCTTC. As protein: CASSLDSEGRGYTF.

This clone was observed a single time. The V gene is TRBV19, the J gene TRBJ2-7; 8 bases match TRBD1. The germline gives CDR1 LNHDA, CDR2 SQIVND (reference sequence). After removal of 7 bases from V and 2 bases from J, the junction contained 7 bases not matched to a gene. CDR3 length: 14 amino acids. The CDR3 DNA is TGTGCCAGTACCCCCGGGACAGGCACCTACGAGCAGTACTTC. Its translation: CASTPGTGTYEQYF.

The rearrangement uses TRBV27 and TRBJ2-5; TRBD1 matches 8 bases. With the DNA end fitting TRBJ2-7 better, the J assignment may be wrong. Germline values: CDR1 MNHEY, CDR2 SMNVEV (reference sequence). The CDR3 contains 15 residues. The CDR3 spells CASSLAGTGPYEQYF. CDR3 coding DNA: TGTGCCAGCAGTTTAGCCGGGACAGGACCCTACGAGCAGTACTTC.

This chain connects TRBV7-9 to TRBJ2-3; D possibly corresponds to TRBD2 (5 bases). V was shortened by 3 bases and J by 6 bases, with 10 bases between the two germline ends. CDR1 and CDR2 from the germline V gene are SEHNR and FQNEAQ (reference sequence). The CDR3 is made up of 13 amino acids. CDR3 sequence (DNA): TGTGCCAGCAGCTTGGTACTAGGGGATACGCAGTATTTT. It is translated as CASSLVLGDTQYF.

CDR3 in amino acids: CASSYRDRAHEQYF. The CDR3 DNA is TGTGCCAGCAGCTACCGGGACAGGGCCCACGAGCAGTACTTC. V gene TRBV9 combines with J gene TRBJ2-7; 9 nucleotides align to TRBD1. In germline, CDR1 is SGDLS, CDR2 YYNGEE. The CDR3 spans 14 residues. With 4 bases clipped from V and 5 bases from J, the junction kept 7 bases outside the gene matches.

The gene calls are TRBV11-2 and TRBJ1-1; TRBD1 matches at 7 bases. The CDR3 loop spans 19 amino acids. Trimming removed 1 base from V and 0 bases from J; junction bases left unmatched: 14. The germline V gene encodes CDR1 SGHAT and CDR2 FQNNGV. CDR3 in amino acids: CASSLGGTRDSLLNTEAFF. The CDR3 DNA is TGTGCCAGCAGCTTAGGTGGGACCCGGGACAGTCTCTTGAACACTGAAGCTTTCTTT.

V is TRBV7-6 and J is TRBJ1-2, with 9 bases identical to TRBD1. Trimming removed 5 bases from V and 6 bases from J; junction bases left unmatched: 13. The germline CDR1 and CDR2 sequences are SGHVS and FNYEAQ. This CDR3 comprises 16 residues. CDR3 bases: TGTGCCAGCAGCCCCCGGCCGGGACAGGGAGGAAATGGCTACACCTTC. It yields the protein CASSPRPGQGGNGYTF.

The genes are TRBV2 and TRBJ1-4; 10 bases fit TRBD1. Germline V gene sequence: CDR1 SNHLY, CDR2 FYNNEI. The ends lost 7 bases at V and 7 bases at J; junction bases unmatched: 6. The CDR3 covers 14 residues. The CDR3 region is CASTWDRGSEKLFF. CDR3 sequence (DNA): TGTGCCAGCACGTGGGACAGGGGTTCTGAAAAACTGTTTTTT.

The rearrangement joins TRBV7-8 to TRBJ2-7; D is undetermined. Trimming removed 0 bases at V and 3 bases at J, with 15 bases between. The CDR3 contains 16 residues. The germline V gene has CDR1 SGHVS and CDR2 FQNEAQ. The CDR3 sequence is CASSLAVNFPIYEQYF. The DNA of the CDR3 is TGTGCCAGCAGCTTAGCGGTGAACTTCCCCATCTACGAGCAGTACTTC.

The chain joins TRBV21-1 to TRBJ2-7; TRBD2 reflects the table's D call only, with no check against the DNA. TRBV21-1 is an annotated pseudogene. This CDR3 is 14 amino acids long. The CDR3 nucleotides are TGTGCCAGCAGAAATATTGGACTTTCCTACGAGCAGTACTTC. This sequence encodes CASRNIGLSYEQYF.

This chain uses TRBV9 with TRBJ2-5; the match to TRBD1 covers 12 bases. The junction had 10 bases not matched to a gene; V was cut back by 2 bases and J by 5 bases. This CDR3 has 17 amino acids. Germline CDR1 and CDR2: SGDLS and YYNGEE. The CDR3 here is CASSVEWGTGGDETQYF. In DNA, the CDR3 is TGTGCCAGCAGCGTCGAGTGGGGGACAGGGGGCGACGAGACCCAGTACTTC.

V usage is TRBV6-4 and J usage is TRBJ2-7; 8 bases agree with TRBD2. Germline CDR1 is MRHNA and CDR2 is SNTAGT. The CDR3 consists of 13 residues. The V gene end was trimmed by 8 bases and the J gene end by 2 bases; junction bases not matched to a gene: 5. The chain's CDR3 is CASPGLAAYEQYF. Written as DNA, the CDR3 is TGTGCCAGCCCCGGACTAGCCGCCTACGAGCAGTACTTC.

The V gene is TRBV25-1, the J gene TRBJ2-5; unclear D gene. The CDR3 length is 14 residues. Per germline, CDR1 MGHDK and CDR2 SYGVNS. Trimming left V 3 bases short and J 2 bases short, with 10 bases between. For the CDR3, the DNA is TGTGCCAGCAGTGACCCCCGAGCGCAAGAGACCCAGTACTTC. As protein: CASSDPRAQETQYF.

The V gene is TRBV19, the J gene TRBJ2-3; no reliable D call. This CDR3 is built from 14 residues. Germline CDR1 reads LNHDA; CDR2 reads SQIVND (reference sequence). The ends were cut back, 3 bases at V and 2 bases at J, with 9 bases in the middle. The CDR3 sequence is CASSISHFTDTQYF. CDR3 coding DNA: TGTGCCAGTAGTATTAGTCACTTCACAGATACGCAGTATTTT.